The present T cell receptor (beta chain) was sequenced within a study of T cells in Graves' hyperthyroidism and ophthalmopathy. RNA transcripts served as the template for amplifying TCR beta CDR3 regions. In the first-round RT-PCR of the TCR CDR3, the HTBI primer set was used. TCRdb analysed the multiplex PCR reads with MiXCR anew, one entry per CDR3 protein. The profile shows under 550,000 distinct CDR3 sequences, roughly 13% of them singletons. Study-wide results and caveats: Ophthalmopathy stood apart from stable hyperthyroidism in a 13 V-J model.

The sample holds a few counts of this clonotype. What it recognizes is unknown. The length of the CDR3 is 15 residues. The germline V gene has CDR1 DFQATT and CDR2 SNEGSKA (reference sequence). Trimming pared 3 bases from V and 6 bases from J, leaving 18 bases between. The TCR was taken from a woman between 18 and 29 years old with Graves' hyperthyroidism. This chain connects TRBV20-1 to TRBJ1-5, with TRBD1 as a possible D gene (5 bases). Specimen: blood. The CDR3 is CSARGGVGLVQPQHF. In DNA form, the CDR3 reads TGCAGTGCTAGGGGGGGGGTGGGGCTGGTTCAGCCCCAGCATTTT.